This record covers a single T cell receptor (beta chain). The data belong to a study of T cell changes during pregnancy in multiple sclerosis. The CDR3 consists of 14 residues. CDR1 and CDR2 (germline): MNHEY, SMNVEV (reference sequence). V was pared by 7 bases and J by 2 bases, with 14 bases between. The repertoire was sequenced with immunoSEQ multiplex PCR; TCRdb's copy has only in-frame clones and lacks some. The sample comprises around 130,000 clones, around 95% of which are singletons, and 0.44% rests with the top ten. Sequencing was performed on peripheral blood, taken after pregnancy. This TCR was recovered from a female donor with multiple sclerosis, enrolled in a pregnancy study. The chain combines TRBV27 with TRBJ2-5; D ambiguous. In DNA, the CDR3 is TGTGCCAGCAAATACAGTCAGGTACAAGAGACCCAGTACTTC. Protein product: CASKYSQVQETQYF.